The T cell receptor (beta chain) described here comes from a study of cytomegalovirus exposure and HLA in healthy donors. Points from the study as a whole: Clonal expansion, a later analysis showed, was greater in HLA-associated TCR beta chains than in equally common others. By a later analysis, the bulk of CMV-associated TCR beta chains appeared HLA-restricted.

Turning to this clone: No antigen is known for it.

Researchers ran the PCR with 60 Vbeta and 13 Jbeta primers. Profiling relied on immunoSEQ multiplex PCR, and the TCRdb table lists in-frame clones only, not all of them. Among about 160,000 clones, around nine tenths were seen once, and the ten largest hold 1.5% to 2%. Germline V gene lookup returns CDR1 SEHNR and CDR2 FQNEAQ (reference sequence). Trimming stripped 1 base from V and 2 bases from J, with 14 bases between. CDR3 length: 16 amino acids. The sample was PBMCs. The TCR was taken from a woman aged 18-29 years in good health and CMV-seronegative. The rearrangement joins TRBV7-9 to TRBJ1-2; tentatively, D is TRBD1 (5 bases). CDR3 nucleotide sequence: TGTGCCAGCAGCTTAGTTCGTCCAGGGCCCAACTATGGCTACACCTTC. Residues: CASSLVRPGPNYGYTF. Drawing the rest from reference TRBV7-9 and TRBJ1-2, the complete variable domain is DTGVSQNPRHKITKRGQNVTFRCDPISEHNRLYWYRQTLGQGPEFLTYFQNEAQLEKSRLLSDRFSAERPKGSFSTLEIQRTEQGDSAMYLCASSLVRPGPNYGYTFGSGTRLTVV.